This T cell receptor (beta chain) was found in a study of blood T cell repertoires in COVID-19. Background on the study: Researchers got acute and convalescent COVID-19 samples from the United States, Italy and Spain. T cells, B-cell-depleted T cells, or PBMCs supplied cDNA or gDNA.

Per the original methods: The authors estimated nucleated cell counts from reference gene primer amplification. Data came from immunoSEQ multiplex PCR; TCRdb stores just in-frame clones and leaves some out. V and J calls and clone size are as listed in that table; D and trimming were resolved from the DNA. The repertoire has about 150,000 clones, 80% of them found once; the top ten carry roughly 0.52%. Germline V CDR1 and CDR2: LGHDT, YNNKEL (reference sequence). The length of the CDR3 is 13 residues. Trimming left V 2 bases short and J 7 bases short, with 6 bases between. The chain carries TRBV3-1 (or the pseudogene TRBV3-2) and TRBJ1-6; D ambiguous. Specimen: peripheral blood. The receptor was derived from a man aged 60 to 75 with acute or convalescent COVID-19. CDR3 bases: TGTGCCAGCAGCCAAAATCCGAATTCACCCCTCCACTTT. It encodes CASSQNPNSPLHF.